The following is a T cell receptor beta chain sequence with its context. The antigen remains unidentified. V lost 0 bases, J lost 11 bases, and 10 bases lay in between. The CDR3 is 12 residues long. The germline gives CDR1 MNHEY, CDR2 SVGEGT. TCRdb ran MiXCR on the reads and lists one entry per CDR3 protein. The sample records fewer than 55,000 distinct CDR3 sequences, around 19% being singletons. The data derive from a study of T cell repertoires in cytomegalovirus infection. Study information: Indications came from public TCR beta signatures; they pointed to CMV infection and to a matching HLA type.

Study-wide points: What dominated the ex vivo response were HLA-C-restricted CMV-specific TCR beta clonotypes. Carriage of CMV together with the relevant HLA was identifiable through cumulative public TCR beta family frequency.

This chain connects TRBV6-2 or TRBV6-3 to TRBJ1-1, with unresolved D. This receptor was obtained from a human donor in good health (CMV status not recorded). Some clones in this sample may be carry-over from other donors' samples. Specimen: CD8+ T cells from cultured PBMCs, collected from culture after CMV antigen stimulation. CDR3 bases: TGTGCCAGCAGTTACTCAAATTACGAGGCTTTCTTT. As protein: CASSYSNYEAFF.